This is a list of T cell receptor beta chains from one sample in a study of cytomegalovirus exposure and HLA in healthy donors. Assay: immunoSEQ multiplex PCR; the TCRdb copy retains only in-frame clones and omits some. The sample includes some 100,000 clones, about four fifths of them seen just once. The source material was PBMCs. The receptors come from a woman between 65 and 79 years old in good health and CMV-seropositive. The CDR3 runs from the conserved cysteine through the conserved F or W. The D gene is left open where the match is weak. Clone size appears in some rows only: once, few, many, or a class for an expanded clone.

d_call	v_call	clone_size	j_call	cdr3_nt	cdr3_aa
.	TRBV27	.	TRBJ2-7	TGTGCCAGCAGTTTAGGTACTAGTCTTAGCTACGAGCAGTACTTC	CASSLGTSLSYEQYF
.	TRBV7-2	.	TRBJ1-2	TGTGCCAGCAGCCGCACAGGGTCCTATGGCTACACCTTC	CASSRTGSYGYTF
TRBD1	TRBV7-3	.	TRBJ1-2	TGTGCCAGAACGGGACAGGGACCGGTGGGCTATGGCTACACCTTC	CARTGQGPVGYGYTF
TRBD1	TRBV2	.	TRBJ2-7	TGTGCCAGGTCCGGGACAGGGAGTTCGTACGAGCAGTACTTC	CARSGTGSSYEQYF
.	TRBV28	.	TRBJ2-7	TGTGCCAGCAGCCCCCGGACACTGTGGCACTTC	CASSPRTLWHF
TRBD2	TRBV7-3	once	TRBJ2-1	TGTGCCAGCAGCGACATAGCGGGGGTGGACAATGAGCAGTTCTTC	CASSDIAGVDNEQFF
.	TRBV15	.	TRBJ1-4	TGTGCCACCAGCAGATTTTCAGGGAAGGGTGAAAAACTGTTTTTT	CATSRFSGKGEKLFF
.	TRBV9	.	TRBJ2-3	TGTGCCAGCAGCGTAGTGGCTAGGCCATCGGAAACGCAGTATTTT	CASSVVARPSETQYF
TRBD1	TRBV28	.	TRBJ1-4	TGTGCCAGCAGTCAAACGACAGGGGCTGGTGAAAAACTGTTTTTT	CASSQTTGAGEKLFF
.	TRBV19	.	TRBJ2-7	TGTGCCAGCGACGCGAGGGTTACGCCGACCTTCTACGAGCAGTACTTC	CASDARVTPTFYEQYF
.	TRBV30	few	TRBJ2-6	TGTGCCTGGACCGCGGGCTCTGGGGCCAACGTCCTGACTTTC	CAWTAGSGANVLTF
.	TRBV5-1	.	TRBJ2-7	TGCGCCAGCAGCTTGCTTAGGGGGAGTAGGGGTACGGAGCAGTACTTC	CASSLLRGSRGTEQYF
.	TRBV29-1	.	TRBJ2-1	TGCAGCGTTGGGTTTAGCACCTACAATGAGCAGTTCTTC	CSVGFSTYNEQFF
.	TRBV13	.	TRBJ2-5	TGTGCCAGCAGCTTAGGACAGCTCCAACCGGAGACCCAGTACTTC	CASSLGQLQPETQYF
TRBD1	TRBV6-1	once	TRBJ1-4	TGTGCCAGCAGTGCGATGACAGGGAATGAAAAACTGTTTTTT	CASSAMTGNEKLFF
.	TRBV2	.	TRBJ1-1	TGTGCCAGCAGTGACGTAGTAAGGAGGATGAACACTGAAGCTTTCTTT	CASSDVVRRMNTEAFF
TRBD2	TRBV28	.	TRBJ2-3	TGTGCCAGCAGTTTAATGGGCAGCGGGAGCTCCACAGATACGCAGTATTTT	CASSLMGSGSSTDTQYF
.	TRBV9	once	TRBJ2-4	TGTGCCAGCAGCGTTGGGGCAAGCCTCGACAAAAACATTCAGTACTTC	CASSVGASLDKNIQYF
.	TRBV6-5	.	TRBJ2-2	TGTGCCAGCAGTTACTCAGCCGCGGGCACCGGGGAGCTGTTTTTT	CASSYSAAGTGELFF
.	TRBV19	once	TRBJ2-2	TGTGCCAGTATGAGGTTTGGGGGGAAGGCGAACACCGGGGAGCTGTTTTTT	CASMRFGGKANTGELFF